This T cell receptor beta chain came from a study of PD-L1 blockade in urothelial cancer. CDR3 length equals 14 residues. Germline V CDR1 and CDR2: MRHNA, SNTAGT. The V gene lost 5 bases and the J gene lost 1 base, with 8 bases spanning the gap. Time point indicated: pretreatment peripheral blood. Repertoires were generated with immunoSEQ multiplex PCR, while TCRdb's copy carries only in-frame clones and drops some. Counted here are about 63,000 clones, roughly 80% occurring once; the ten biggest clones make up 4.5% to 6%. The V gene is TRBV6-4, the J gene TRBJ2-2; D remains ambiguous. Sequencing was performed on PBMCs, taken around atezolizumab (anti-PD-L1) treatment. The receptor comes from a man aged 65 to 79 with urothelial cancer. In nucleotides, the CDR3 is TGTGCCAGCAGTCGACTGCTGAACACCGGGGAGCTGTTTTTT. Protein product: CASSRLLNTGELFF.